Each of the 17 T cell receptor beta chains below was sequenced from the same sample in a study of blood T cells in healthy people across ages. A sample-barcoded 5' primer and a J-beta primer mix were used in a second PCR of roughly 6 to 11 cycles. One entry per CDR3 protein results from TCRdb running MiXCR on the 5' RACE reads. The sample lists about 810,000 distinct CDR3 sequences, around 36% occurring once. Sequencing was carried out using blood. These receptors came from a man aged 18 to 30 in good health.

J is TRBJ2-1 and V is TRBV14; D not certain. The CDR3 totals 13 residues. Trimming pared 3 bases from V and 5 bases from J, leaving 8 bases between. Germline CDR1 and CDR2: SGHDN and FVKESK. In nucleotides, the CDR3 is TGTGCCAGCAGCCAGACCACAGACAATGAGCAGTTCTTC. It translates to CASSQTTDNEQFF.

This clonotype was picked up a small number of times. CDR3 DNA sequence: TGTGCCAGCAGCTTAGGAGACCCCCGACGTGGGGTCACTGAAGCTTTCTTT. This sequence encodes CASSLGDPRRGVTEAFF. The V call is TRBV7-2, the J call TRBJ1-1; D unclear. The CDR3 loop spans 17 amino acids. With 1 base removed from V and 4 bases from J, the gap between germline ends came to 19 bases. CDR1 is SGHTA and CDR2 is FQGNSA in the germline V gene.

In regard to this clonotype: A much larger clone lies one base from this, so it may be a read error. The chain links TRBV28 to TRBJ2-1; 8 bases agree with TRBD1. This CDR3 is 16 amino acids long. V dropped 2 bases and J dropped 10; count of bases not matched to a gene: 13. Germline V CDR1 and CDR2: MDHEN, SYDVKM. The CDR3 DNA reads TGTGCCAGCAGTTTACCCATCGGGGACAGGACCTACGAGCAGTTCTTC. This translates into CASSLPIGDRTYEQFF.

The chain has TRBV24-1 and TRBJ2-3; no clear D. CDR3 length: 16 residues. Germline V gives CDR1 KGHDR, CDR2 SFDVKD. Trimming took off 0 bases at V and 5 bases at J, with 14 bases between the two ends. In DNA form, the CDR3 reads TGTGCCACCAGTGATTTGGCCAACGAATCAGAAGATACGCAGTATTTT. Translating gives CATSDLANESEDTQYF.

CDR3 in amino acids: CAIRPGTQNTEAFF. The CDR3 region has the DNA TGTGCCATCAGACCCGGGACCCAGAACACTGAAGCTTTCTTT. This chain links TRBV10-3 with TRBJ1-1; TRBD1 might be the D (5 bases). The V gene lost 6 bases and the J gene lost 1 base, with 12 bases spanning the gap. Germline lookup yields CDR1 ENHRY and CDR2 SYGVKD. The CDR3 has 14 residues.

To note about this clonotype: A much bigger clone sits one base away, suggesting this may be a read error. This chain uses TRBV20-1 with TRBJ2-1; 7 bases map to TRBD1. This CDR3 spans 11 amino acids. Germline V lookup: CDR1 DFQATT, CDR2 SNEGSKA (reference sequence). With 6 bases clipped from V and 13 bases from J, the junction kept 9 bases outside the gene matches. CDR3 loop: CSADRVETQFF. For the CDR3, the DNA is TGCAGTGCCGACAGGGTCGAGACCCAGTTCTTC.

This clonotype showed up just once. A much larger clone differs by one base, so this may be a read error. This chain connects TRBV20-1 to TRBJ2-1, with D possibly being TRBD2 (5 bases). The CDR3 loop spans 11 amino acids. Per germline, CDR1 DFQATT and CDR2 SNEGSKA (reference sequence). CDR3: CSASGVNGQFF. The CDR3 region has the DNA TGCAGTGCTAGCGGGGTTAATGGGCAGTTCTTC.

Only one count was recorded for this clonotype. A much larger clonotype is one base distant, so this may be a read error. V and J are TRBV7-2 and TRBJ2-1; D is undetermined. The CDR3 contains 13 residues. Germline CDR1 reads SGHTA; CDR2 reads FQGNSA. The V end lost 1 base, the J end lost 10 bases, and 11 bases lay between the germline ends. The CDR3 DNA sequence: TGTGCCAGCAGCTTAGAGTGGAACTACGAGCAGTTCTTC. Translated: CASSLEWNYEQFF. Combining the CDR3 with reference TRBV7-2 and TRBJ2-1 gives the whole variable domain GAGVSQSPSNKVTEKGKDVELRCDPISGHTALYWYRQSLGQGLEFLIYFQGNSAPDKSGLPSDRFSAERTGGSVSTLTIQRTQQEDSAVYLCASSLEWNYEQFFGPGTRLTVL.

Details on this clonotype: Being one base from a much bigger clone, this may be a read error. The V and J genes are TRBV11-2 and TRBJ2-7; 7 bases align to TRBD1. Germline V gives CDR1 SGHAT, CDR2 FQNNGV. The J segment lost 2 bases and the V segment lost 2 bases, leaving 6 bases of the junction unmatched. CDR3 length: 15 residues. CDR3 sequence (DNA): TGTGCCAGCAGCTTATCCGTGACAGGGACCTACGAGCAGTACTTC. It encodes CASSLSVTGTYEQYF.

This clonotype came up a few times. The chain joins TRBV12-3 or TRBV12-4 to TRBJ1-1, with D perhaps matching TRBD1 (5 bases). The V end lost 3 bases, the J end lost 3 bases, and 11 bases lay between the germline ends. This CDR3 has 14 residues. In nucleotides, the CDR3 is TGTGCCAGCAGTTTGGGGGGGACTGACACTGAAGCTTTCTTT. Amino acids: CASSLGGTDTEAFF.

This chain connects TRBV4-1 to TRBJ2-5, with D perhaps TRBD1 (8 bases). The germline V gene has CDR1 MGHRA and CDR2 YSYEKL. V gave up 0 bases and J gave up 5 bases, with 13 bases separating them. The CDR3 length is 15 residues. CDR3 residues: CASSQETGGVETQYF. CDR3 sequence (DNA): TGCGCCAGCAGCCAAGAAACAGGGGGGGTGGAGACCCAGTACTTC.

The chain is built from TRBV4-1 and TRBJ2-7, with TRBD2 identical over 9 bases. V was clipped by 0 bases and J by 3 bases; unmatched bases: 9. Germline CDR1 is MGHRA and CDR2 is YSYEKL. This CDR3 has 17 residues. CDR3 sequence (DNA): TGCGCCAGCAGCCAAGATCTATCGGGGACTAGCCTCTACGAGCAGTACTTC. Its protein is CASSQDLSGTSLYEQYF.

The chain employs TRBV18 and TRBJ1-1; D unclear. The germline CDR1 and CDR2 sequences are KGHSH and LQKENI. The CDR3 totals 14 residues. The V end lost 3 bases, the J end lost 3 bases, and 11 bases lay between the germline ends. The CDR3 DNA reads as TGTGCCAGCTCACCTCCCGCTCCGGACACTGAAGCTTTCTTT. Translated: CASSPPAPDTEAFF.

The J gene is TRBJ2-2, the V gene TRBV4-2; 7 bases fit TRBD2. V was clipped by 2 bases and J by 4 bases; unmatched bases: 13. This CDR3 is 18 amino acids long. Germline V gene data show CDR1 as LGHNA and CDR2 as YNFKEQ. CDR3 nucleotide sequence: TGTGCCAGCAGCCAATACACCGGGACTACCCCGGGCACCGGGGAGCTGTTTTTT. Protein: CASSQYTGTTPGTGELFF.

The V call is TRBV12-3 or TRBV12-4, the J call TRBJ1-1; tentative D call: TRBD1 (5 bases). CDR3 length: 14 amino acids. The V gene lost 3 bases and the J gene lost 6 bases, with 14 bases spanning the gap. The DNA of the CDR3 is TGTGCCAGCAGTTTTGGGGGTTTCGACGCTGAAGCTTTCTTT. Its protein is CASSFGGFDAEAFF.

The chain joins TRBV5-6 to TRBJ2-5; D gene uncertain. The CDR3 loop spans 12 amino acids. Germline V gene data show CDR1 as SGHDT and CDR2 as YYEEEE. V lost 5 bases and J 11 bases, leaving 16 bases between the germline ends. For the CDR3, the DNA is TGTGCCAGCAGTAACGAAGGCAATGAGCAGTACTTC. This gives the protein CASSNEGNEQYF.

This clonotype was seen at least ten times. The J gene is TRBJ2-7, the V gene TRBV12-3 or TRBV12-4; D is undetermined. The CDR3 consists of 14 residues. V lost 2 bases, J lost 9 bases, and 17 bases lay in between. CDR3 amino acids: CASSLLGSADLQYF. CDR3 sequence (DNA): TGTGCCAGCAGTTTACTGGGATCCGCCGACTTGCAGTACTTC.